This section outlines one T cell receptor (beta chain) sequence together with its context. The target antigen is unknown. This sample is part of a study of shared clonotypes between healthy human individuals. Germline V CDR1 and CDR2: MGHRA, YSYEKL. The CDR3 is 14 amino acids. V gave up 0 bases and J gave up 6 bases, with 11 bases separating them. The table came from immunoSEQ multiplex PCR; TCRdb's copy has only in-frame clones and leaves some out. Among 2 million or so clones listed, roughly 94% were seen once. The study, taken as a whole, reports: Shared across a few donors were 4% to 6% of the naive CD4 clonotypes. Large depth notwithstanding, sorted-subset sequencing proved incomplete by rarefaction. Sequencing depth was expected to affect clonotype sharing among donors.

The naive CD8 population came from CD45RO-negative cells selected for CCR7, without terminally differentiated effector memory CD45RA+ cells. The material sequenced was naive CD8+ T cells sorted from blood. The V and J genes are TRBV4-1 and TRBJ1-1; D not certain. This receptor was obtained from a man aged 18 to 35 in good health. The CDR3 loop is CASSQEELIPEAFF. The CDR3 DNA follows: TGCGCCAGCAGCCAAGAAGAACTGATCCCTGAAGCTTTCTTT.